The next 29 T cell receptor beta chains were all read from a single sample in a study of blood T cell repertoires in COVID-19. The data were produced by immunoSEQ multiplex PCR, yet TCRdb's version contains in-frame clones alone and is incomplete. Of some 370,000 clones listed, around four fifths are singletons. Sequenced: PBMCs or T cells enriched from blood (not recorded which). The receptors originated from a woman in her 50s who had recovered from COVID-19.

This clone showed up just a few times. The chain carries TRBV12-3 or TRBV12-4 and TRBJ1-3, with D uncertain. The V end was cut by 8 bases, the J end by 0 bases, with 5 bases between. The CDR3 loop spans 12 amino acids. The CDR3 DNA reads TGTGCCAGCCTAGGCTCTGGAAACACCATATATTTT. This gives the protein CASLGSGNTIYF.

This clone was recorded once. The chain uses TRBV7-2 and TRBJ2-1; 8 nucleotides line up with TRBD2. The length of the CDR3 is 17 residues. Trimming at V came to 4 bases and at J to 9 bases, leaving 17 bases not matched to a gene. Germline V gives CDR1 SGHTA, CDR2 FQGNSA. The chain's CDR3 is CASSSLAVAGREAEQFF. Here the CDR3 DNA reads TGTGCCAGCAGCTCTCTAGCGGTAGCGGGGCGGGAGGCTGAGCAGTTCTTC. Full variable domain (outside the CDR3, taken from reference TRBV7-2 and TRBJ2-1): GAGVSQSPSNKVTEKGKDVELRCDPISGHTALYWYRQSLGQGLEFLIYFQGNSAPDKSGLPSDRFSAERTGGSVSTLTIQRTQQEDSAVYLCASSSLAVAGREAEQFFGPGTRLTVL.

The chain couples TRBV30 to TRBJ1-5; 10 bases agree with TRBD1. Germline V gives CDR1 GTSNPN, CDR2 SVGIG (reference sequence). The J segment lost 7 bases and the V segment lost 7 bases, leaving 7 bases of the junction unmatched. The CDR3 spans 13 residues. The CDR3 bases are TGTGCCTCCGGGACAGGGGTGGACCAGCCCCAGCATTTT. Amino acids: CASGTGVDQPQHF.

The V and J genes are TRBV27 and TRBJ1-4; TRBD1 is a possible D gene (6 bases). V was shortened by 5 bases and J by 4 bases, with 11 bases between the two germline ends. The CDR3 is made up of 14 amino acids. The germline V gene encodes CDR1 MNHEY and CDR2 SMNVEV (reference sequence). This chain's CDR3 is CASSPGHINEKLFF. CDR3 coding DNA: TGTGCCAGCAGTCCGGGACATATTAATGAAAAACTGTTTTTT.

The rearrangement uses TRBV9 and TRBJ1-2; D gene uncertain. In germline, CDR1 is SGDLS, CDR2 YYNGEE. CDR3 length: 14 amino acids. V was clipped by 0 bases and J by 4 bases, with 10 bases between them. Written as DNA, the CDR3 is TGTGCCAGCAGCGTAGACAGTTCTGTCTATGGCTACACCTTC. It yields the protein CASSVDSSVYGYTF.

The chain uses TRBV4-2 and TRBJ2-5; 12 bases line up with TRBD2. After removal of 4 bases from V and 2 bases from J, the junction contained 5 bases not matched to a gene. The germline V gene has CDR1 LGHNA and CDR2 YNFKEQ. The CDR3 has 16 residues. CDR3 protein: CASSRGLAGRQETQYF. As DNA, the CDR3 is TGTGCCAGCAGCCGCGGACTAGCGGGGAGACAAGAGACCCAGTACTTC.

The chain carries TRBV6-5 and TRBJ2-2; TRBD2 aligns across 11 bases. This CDR3 spans 16 amino acids. Germline V lookup: CDR1 MNHEY, CDR2 SVGAGI. Germline trimming cut 4 bases from V and 4 bases from J; bases unmatched to any gene: 5. The CDR3: CASSSVAGGLTGELFF. As DNA, the CDR3 is TGTGCCAGCAGTTCAGTAGCGGGGGGGCTCACCGGGGAGCTGTTTTTT.

This rearrangement joins TRBV11-2 to TRBJ1-6; 8 nucleotides match TRBD1. After removal of 3 bases from V and 9 bases from J, the junction contained 7 bases not matched to a gene. Germline assignment: CDR1 SGHAT and CDR2 FQNNGV. The CDR3 spans 15 residues. The CDR3 DNA follows: TGTGCCAGCAGCTTTCGACCAGGGGGCTCTTCACCCCTCCACTTT. This codes for CASSFRPGGSSPLHF.

The chain links TRBV5-4 to TRBJ2-1; 9 positions match TRBD2. From germline, CDR1 is SGHNT and CDR2 YYREEE (reference sequence). This CDR3 region has 14 residues. V was clipped by 4 bases and J by 6 bases; unmatched bases: 5. CDR3 loop: CASSHSGSLNEQFF. The CDR3 nucleotides are TGTGCCAGCAGCCATAGCGGGAGTCTCAATGAGCAGTTCTTC.

V is TRBV7-8 and J is TRBJ2-5, with D possibly TRBD2 on 6 matching bases. CDR1 is SGHVS, CDR2 FQNEAQ, per germline. CDR3 size: 15 residues. Trimming pared 4 bases from V and 4 bases from J, leaving 16 bases between. The CDR3 region is CASSSGGREAETQYF. DNA for the CDR3: TGTGCCAGCAGCTCCGGCGGAAGGGAGGCAGAGACCCAGTACTTC.

V and J are TRBV30 and TRBJ2-3; 8 bases are shared with TRBD1. There are 13 residues in the CDR3. CDR1 and CDR2 from the germline V gene are GTSNPN and SVGIG (reference sequence). V trimming: 5 bases; J trimming: 1 base; junction bases outside the gene matches: 2. CDR3 in amino acids: CAWGGQGTDTQYF. In DNA, the CDR3 is TGTGCCTGGGGGGGACAGGGCACAGATACGCAGTATTTT.

The chain uses TRBV7-8 and TRBJ1-1; possibly TRBD1 for D (6 bases). Per the germline V gene, CDR1 is SGHVS and CDR2 is FQNEAQ. V gave up 1 base and J gave up 6 bases, with 9 bases separating them. The CDR3 is 13 amino acids. CDR3 DNA: TGTGCCAGCAGCTTAGACAGGGTGGCTGAAGCTTTCTTT. This gives the protein CASSLDRVAEAFF.

The chain couples TRBV29-1 to TRBJ1-2; 7 nucleotides line up with TRBD1. Germline V gene data show CDR1 as SQVTM and CDR2 as ANQGSEA. With V trimmed by 6 bases and J by 7 bases, 5 bases remained unmatched. This CDR3 has 11 residues. CDR3 sequence: CSVEGAGGYTF. The CDR3 DNA is TGCAGCGTGGAGGGGGCCGGTGGCTACACCTTC.

The chain has TRBV5-4 and TRBJ1-1, with D hard to call. This CDR3 is 12 amino acids long. Trimming removed 1 base at V and 1 base at J, with 2 bases between. Germline CDR1 SGHNT, CDR2 YYREEE (reference sequence). CDR3 DNA sequence: TGTGCCAGCAGCTTGCGGAACACTGAAGCTTTCTTT. This translates into CASSLRNTEAFF.

As concerns this clone: In the same sample, other DNA sequences code for this CDR3. The chain joins TRBV27 to TRBJ1-1, with D maybe TRBD1 (5 bases). CDR1 and CDR2 (germline): MNHEY, SMNVEV (reference sequence). Trimming removed 3 bases at V and 1 base at J, with 9 bases between. The CDR3 consists of 14 residues. The CDR3 sequence is CASSFAGGNTEAFF. In DNA, the CDR3 is TGTGCCAGCAGTTTTGCGGGGGGGAACACTGAAGCTTTCTTT.

The CDR3 DNA sequence: TGTGCCAGCAGCCCAGTTGGGACTAGCGGAGTACTAGCCAAAAACATTCAGTACTTC. It encodes CASSPVGTSGVLAKNIQYF. The rearrangement links TRBV11-2 to TRBJ2-4; the match to TRBD2 covers 11 bases. Trimming took 5 bases from V and 0 from J; bases not matched to a gene: 12. CDR3 size: 19 residues. Germline V gene data show CDR1 as SGHAT and CDR2 as FQNNGV.

The chain carries TRBV7-9 and TRBJ2-5, with 9 bases lining up with TRBD2. CDR1 SEHNR and CDR2 FQNEAQ come from the germline V gene (reference sequence). With 5 bases clipped from V and 2 bases from J, the junction kept 12 bases outside the gene matches. The length of the CDR3 is 17 residues. The CDR3 nucleotides read TGTGCCAGCAGCCCGACGGGCCTAGCGGGGCTTCAAGAGACCCAGTACTTC. It yields the protein CASSPTGLAGLQETQYF.

The CDR3 DNA follows: TGTGCCAGTTCCCCTGGACAGGGAGGGGGCTATGGCTACACCTTC. The encoded protein is CASSPGQGGGYGYTF. This chain joins TRBV19 and TRBJ1-2; 8 bases are a match to TRBD1. The CDR3 length is 15 residues. Losses at the gene ends were 8 bases for V and 4 bases for J; bases not matched to a gene: 12. Germline V gene data show CDR1 as LNHDA and CDR2 as SQIVND (reference sequence).

The chain joins TRBV9 to TRBJ1-2, with TRBD1 identical over 9 bases. Germline V gene lookup returns CDR1 SGDLS and CDR2 YYNGEE. The CDR3 is 16 residues long. Trimming took 7 bases from V and 4 from J; bases not matched to a gene: 14. The CDR3 loop reads CASGSDRGLEGYGYTF. CDR3 nucleotides: TGTGCCAGCGGCTCGGACAGGGGACTGGAGGGCTATGGCTACACCTTC.

The chain has TRBV21-1 and TRBJ1-2; the DNA was not compared with TRBD1, the D call given in the table. TRBV21-1 is a documented pseudogene. The length of the CDR3 is 16 residues. Written as DNA, the CDR3 is TGTGCCAGCAGCAAAGCGCAGGGGAAGGGGGACTATGGCTACACCTTC. It translates to CASSKAQGKGDYGYTF.

This rearrangement joins TRBV19 to TRBJ1-2, with D maybe TRBD1 (6 bases). Germline CDR1 LNHDA, CDR2 SQIVND (reference sequence). Trimming pared 8 bases from V and 4 bases from J, leaving 14 bases between. The CDR3 extends over 13 amino acids. The CDR3 loop is CASSPTGIYGYTF. The DNA of the CDR3 is TGTGCCAGTTCGCCGACAGGAATCTATGGCTACACCTTC.

This rearrangement joins TRBV28 to TRBJ1-6, with a possible D match to TRBD1 (6 bases). The CDR3 runs 14 residues. Germline CDR1 is MDHEN and CDR2 is SYDVKM. V lost 7 bases and J 7 bases, leaving 14 bases between the germline ends. This CDR3 is CASTPGHLNSPLHF. CDR3 in DNA: TGTGCCAGCACCCCGGGACACCTCAATTCACCCCTCCACTTT. Using reference TRBV28 and TRBJ1-6 for the parts outside the CDR3, the full variable domain is DVKVTQSSRYLVKRTGEKVFLECVQDMDHENMFWYRQDPGLGLRLIYFSYDVKMKEKGDIPEGYSVSREKKERFSLILESASTNQTSMYLCASTPGHLNSPLHFGNGTRLTVT.

This clone was counted a few times. This rearrangement joins TRBV3-1 (or the pseudogene TRBV3-2) to TRBJ2-7, with a possible D match to TRBD1 (6 bases). The CDR3 loop spans 15 amino acids. Germline CDR1 LGHDT, CDR2 YNNKEL (reference sequence). Deletions cut 0 bases from V and 3 bases from J, with 12 bases between. CDR3 sequence reads: CASSQEPGAHYEQYF. The CDR3 DNA reads as TGTGCCAGCAGCCAAGAACCAGGGGCGCACTACGAGCAGTACTTC.

The chain carries TRBV11-3 and TRBJ1-1; 8 nucleotides align to TRBD1. The germline CDR1 and CDR2 sequences are SGHNT and YENEEA. The CDR3 is 14 amino acids. After removal of 4 bases from V and 8 bases from J, the junction contained 9 bases not matched to a gene. CDR3 sequence (DNA): TGTGCCAGCAGCTCTGACAGGGGCGGTATGGAAGCTTTCTTT. The encoded protein is CASSSDRGGMEAFF.

The chain carries TRBV18 and TRBJ1-4, with a possible D match to TRBD1 (5 bases). The CDR3 has 18 residues. Germline loops: CDR1 KGHSH, CDR2 LQKENI. Trimming left V 2 bases short and J 10 bases short, with 26 bases between. This CDR3 is CASSPFETGTHKSGKLFF. DNA of the CDR3: TGTGCCAGCTCACCATTCGAGACCGGGACTCATAAATCGGGAAAACTGTTTTTT.

The CDR3 DNA follows: TGTGCCAGCAGCCGGACTAGCGGGCGGTTAGGAGAGACCCAGTACTTC. It specifies CASSRTSGRLGETQYF. The chain joins TRBV14 to TRBJ2-5, with 11 bases fitting TRBD2. CDR1 is SGHDN, CDR2 FVKESK, per germline. V shed 4 bases and J 4 bases; nucleotides not matched to a gene: 8. CDR3 size: 16 residues. Full variable domain (rest looked up from reference TRBV14 and TRBJ2-5): EAGVTQFPSHSVIEKGQTVTLRCDPISGHDNLYWYRRVMGKEIKFLLHFVKESKQDESGMPNNRFLAERTGGTYSTLKVQPAELEDSGVYFCASSRTSGRLGETQYFGPGTRLLVL.

This chain links TRBV7-9 with TRBJ1-6; D is undetermined. CDR3 length equals 17 residues. V was shortened by 0 bases and J by 0 bases, with 9 bases between the two germline ends. The germline gives CDR1 SEHNR, CDR2 FQNEAQ (reference sequence). CDR3 bases: TGTGCCAGCAGCTTAGCAATTGGGAGCTCCTATAATTCACCCCTCCACTTT. It specifies CASSLAIGSSYNSPLHF.

The chain couples TRBV28 to TRBJ2-7; D unclear. Trimming removed 5 bases at V and 2 bases at J, with 10 bases between. Germline assignment: CDR1 MDHEN and CDR2 SYDVKM. The CDR3 consists of 13 residues. CDR3 DNA: TGTGCCAGCAGTATCACAGTTACCTACGAGCAGTACTTC. It translates to CASSITVTYEQYF. The full variable domain, rest sourced from reference TRBV28 and TRBJ2-7, is DVKVTQSSRYLVKRTGEKVFLECVQDMDHENMFWYRQDPGLGLRLIYFSYDVKMKEKGDIPEGYSVSREKKERFSLILESASTNQTSMYLCASSITVTYEQYFGPGTRLTVT.

The CDR3: CASSYSSGGFRNTQYF. CDR3 bases: TGTGCCAGCAGTTACTCAAGCGGGGGGTTCAGAAATACGCAGTATTTT. The V and J genes are TRBV6-5 and TRBJ2-3; 9 nucleotides agree with TRBD2. CDR1 is MNHEY and CDR2 is SVGAGI in the germline V gene. The CDR3 has 16 residues. Unmatched junction bases numbered 8, after V lost 0 bases and J lost 7 bases.